The T cell receptor beta chain under discussion was sequenced for a study of cytomegalovirus exposure and HLA in healthy donors (dated by TCRdb to 2016 to 2017). About the investigation overall: In an earlier analysis of several hundred of the donors, 276 Gb of sequence data and 95 million to 130 million unique TCR beta sequences from about 190 million T cells were reported. Among the roughly 400 genotyped donors, approximately 82% belonged to the genetic ancestry cluster associated with self-reported Caucasian donors. All discovery cohort repertoires had been generated using a single sequencing platform. Typing coverage varied by locus: roughly 620-640 donors for A, B, C, DRB1 and DQB1; about 520 for DQA1; about 590 for DPA1; roughly 450 for DPB1. Using immunosequencing, the study profiled T cell repertoires from 666 subjects and related those repertoires to cytomegalovirus serostatus. Across some 400 genotyped donors of the cohort, an average of roughly 250,000 unique TCR beta nucleotide sequences per donor were sequenced, and around 20% of those sequences were non-productive. In the later analysis, no new phenotypic data were used to find candidate immune exposures; instead, reliance was placed on TCR beta sequences and their occurrence across donors. An earlier analysis of approximately 640 of the donors applied high-throughput TCR beta sequencing to assess whether each TCR beta V gene segment acted as functional or pseudogenic. An early release covering more than 500 HLA-typed donors comprised about 300 gigabases of sequencing data and around 80 million unique TCR sequences. Class I and class II HLA loci were covered by the typing at four-digit resolution. The study aimed to test whether signatures of past pathogen exposure could be identified by cataloging public T cell receptors. In a later genetic analysis, genome-wide SNP genotypes for about 55% of the roughly 700 donors were used, and that subset was treated as a discovery cohort. To predict cytomegalovirus infection status, the study brought together high-throughput TCR immunosequencing, statistical association of individual TCRs with disease status, and machine learning. Along with the roughly 700-subject first cohort, a separate validation cohort of 120 different subjects was used. Donor age, sex, ethnicity and CMV serostatus were compiled together with the repertoire data. A few DR-DQ haplotypes were treated as single units for association and clustering because of strong linkage in the cohort. To study patterns of TCR occurrence, a later analysis re-analyzed previously published TCR beta repertoires from 650 to 750 donors and added high-resolution HLA genotyping. Results the study describes overall, beyond this receptor: The classifier was reported to diagnose cytomegalovirus status with high specificity and sensitivity in both the original cohort and the validation cohort. The presence/absence analyses assumed that sequencing depth was roughly uniform across donors, and that assumption may not be true. A later analysis found that HLA-associated TCR beta chains were more clonally expanded and had lower generation probabilities than equally common non-associated chains. According to a later genetic analysis, donors in an Asian-associated ancestry cluster had fewer N-insertions in productive TCRs than the approximately 610-donor mean. A cluster of highly shared sequence variants was judged likely to represent a technical artifact of the sequencing pipeline. In a later analysis, most CMV-associated TCR beta chains were found to appear HLA-restricted, with HLA associations seemingly driven largely by CMV exposure. Linkage disequilibrium might explain the correlated functional status among segregating V segments, but an unknown experimental factor could not be excluded. The 87-base-pair reads could not distinguish some IMGT-functional V segments, including TRBV6-2 and TRBV6-3, so those segments were excluded. Because HLA typing was unavailable for some donors at each locus, only the typed subset was used in association tests. Immune exposure information for the cohort was limited to CMV serostatus. When HLA alleles, especially DR and DQ, strongly co-occurred, TCR associations were difficult to assign to individual alleles. The authors suggested that the approach could potentially be generalized to other disease states and immunological phenotypes. About 15 rarely observed V segments, including chromosome 9 orphons, were excluded from the earlier analysis of a few hundred of the donors because counts were too low. An association between a missense DCLRE1C variant and V-gene and J-gene trimming of TCR beta chains was found in a later genetic analysis and replicated in an independent cohort. Most TCR sequences were observed very rarely across donors, whereas some public TCRs were present in many individuals. In the study, 164 TCR beta chains were listed as associated with cytomegalovirus. An earlier analysis of approximately 530 of the donors showed that most TCR beta V segments appeared in productive rearrangements either about 87% or about 30% of the time, which broadly matched IMGT annotations. In a later analysis, several top co-occurrence clusters were reported to appear linked to parvovirus B19, influenza, CMV and Epstein-Barr virus. A further reported finding was that TCR beta sequences accurately predicted the HLA-A and HLA-B alleles for most subjects in the first cohort. This cohort had only TCR beta chains sequenced, and the lack of alpha or paired-chain data limited which features could be detected. In a later analysis, TCR association rates were found to vary across HLA loci, with the most associated TCRs seen for DRB1 alleles and the fewest for HLA-C alleles. In vitro tests confirmed that three of the cytomegalovirus-associated TCR beta chains recognize cytomegalovirus antigens. In a later analysis, 15,000 to 20,000 TCR beta sequences were associated with specific HLA alleles at a false discovery rate of 0.05.

V lost 0 bases and J lost 3 bases; the stretch between them is 12 bases long. Measured from the cysteine to the phenylalanine, the CDR3 is 15 residues long. Only the CDR3 DNA stays, 45 bases, in frame from base 1. CDR1 and CDR2, looked up from the germline V gene (reference sequence), are SGHNT and YYREEE. Of note for this clone: It has no known antigen specificity. No base quality information exists; no much larger clone differs at one position.

In total, over 600 healthy bone marrow donors made up the cohort. All cohort members were sampled while nominally healthy, although unrecorded immune exposures were likely present. The donor was CMV seropositive and was included in the group of around 300 seropositive cohort members. Every donor gave a peripheral blood sample, and the peripheral blood mononuclear cells from that sample were used for TCR beta sequencing. Genomic DNA was extracted from the blood cell samples with the Qiagen DNeasy Blood Extraction Kit. Library preparation employed the immunoSEQ multiplex PCR assay. The multiplex PCR relied on a mix of 60 forward primers for TCR Vbeta segments and 13 reverse primers for TCR Jbeta segments. A multiplex PCR assay on genomic DNA amplified the CDR3 region of rearranged TCR beta genes. On the Illumina HiSeq System, the amplified TCR beta libraries were sequenced as 87-base-pair reads. Under the source paper's analysis protocol: A later analysis counted 65 million to 90 million unique TCR beta chains across the 550 to 800 repertoires, and some 11 million of these chains were shared by at least two donors. Raw reads were error-corrected and collapsed into unique sequences by a nearest-neighbor algorithm in which closely related sequences were merged to remove PCR and sequencing errors. V, D and J gene segments were assigned by aligning CDR3 sequences to IMGT reference sequences. For a sequence to be retained, a match of at least six nucleotides was required to both a V gene segment and a J gene segment. A rearrangement was called productive if the CDR3 had no stop codons and remained in frame with V and J, and every other rearrangement was called non-productive. CDR3 was defined by IMGT convention, running from the second conserved V-encoded cysteine to the conserved J-encoded phenylalanine. In an earlier analysis of 550 to 650 of the donors, sequences lacking an unambiguous match to a single V gene segment were excluded. In an earlier analysis of around 600 of the donors, V segments were called functional above 56.7% productive rearrangements and were called segregating when the between-donor standard deviation exceeded 5%. A statistical classification framework was developed to diagnose cytomegalovirus status using the catalog of TCR beta chain sequences. In a later analysis, V and J genes were assigned by comparing TCR nucleotide sequences against IMGT/GENE-DB human TR gene sequences. The TCRdist pipeline was used in a later analysis to assign CDR3 sequences and most-parsimonious VDJ recombination scenarios. In a later analysis, every TCR beta chain was defined by the combination of its CDR3 amino acid sequence and its V-gene family, and reads without a unique V-gene family were dropped. As a way to deal with suspected cross-contamination and a sequencing artifact, a later analysis dropped roughly 620 nucleotide sequences that were highly shared and had low generation probability. For each public chain, a later analysis derived a clonal expansion index from normalized ranks of inferred template counts within each repertoire. In a later analysis, generation probabilities were computed with a VDJ recombination model fitted to out-of-frame rearrangements, and the resulting probabilities were checked against IGoR. A later analysis scored TCR-TCR, TCR-HLA and TCR-CMV co-occurrence with hypergeometric tests, applying a repertoire-size bias correction to TCR pairs. To estimate false discovery rates, a later analysis permuted the HLA or CMV assignments 20 times. In a later analysis, co-occurring TCRs were grouped using DBSCAN, with TCRdist sequence similarity added in when clustering inside HLA-allele-positive subsets. Repertoires with fewer than 30,000 or more than 120,000 public chains, plus five repertoires with anomalous nucleotide sharing, were excluded from co-occurrence clustering. The table comes from immuneACCESS by way of TCRdb, which keeps in-frame sequences with V and J called. Part of the clones is missing from these tables; in studies checked, under half for an unresolved V gene and the rest for unknown reasons. That table supplies the V and J calls and clone size; D and trimming were determined from the DNA. In all, the sample holds 70,000 to 85,000 clones, and under 65% of those were seen once. The top ten hold about 4.7% of the sample.

This sequence uses TRBV5-4 and TRBJ1-1; no confident D gene assignment can be made. Specimen: PBMCs. The source is a male donor in good health and CMV-seropositive. Here the CDR3 is given as CASSLGLKSDTEAFF. The DNA sequence is TGTGCCAGCAGCTTGGGACTCAAGTCGGACACTGAAGCTTTCTTT. Reference TRBV5-4 and TRBJ1-1 proteins supply the regions before and after the CDR3; the full variable domain is: ETGVTQSPTHLIKTRGQQVTLRCSSQSGHNTVSWYQQALGQGPQFIFQYYREEENGRGNFPPRFSGLQFPNYSSELNVNALELDDSALYLCASSLGLKSDTEAFFGQGTRLTVV.